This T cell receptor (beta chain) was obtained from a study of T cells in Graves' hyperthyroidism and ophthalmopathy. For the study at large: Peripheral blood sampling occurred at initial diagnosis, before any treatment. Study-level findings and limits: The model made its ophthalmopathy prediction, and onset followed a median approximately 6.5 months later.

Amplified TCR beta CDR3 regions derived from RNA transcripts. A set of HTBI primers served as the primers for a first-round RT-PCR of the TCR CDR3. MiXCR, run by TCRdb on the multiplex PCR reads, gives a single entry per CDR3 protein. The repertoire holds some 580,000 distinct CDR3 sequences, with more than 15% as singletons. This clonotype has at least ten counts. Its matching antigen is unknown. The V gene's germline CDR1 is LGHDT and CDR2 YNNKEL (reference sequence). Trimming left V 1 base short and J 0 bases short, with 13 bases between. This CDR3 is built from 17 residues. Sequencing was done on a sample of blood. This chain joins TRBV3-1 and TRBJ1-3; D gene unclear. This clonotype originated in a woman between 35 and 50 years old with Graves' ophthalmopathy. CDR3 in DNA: TGTGCCAGCAGCCAAGGCGGACTGATAAGCTCTGGAAACACCATATATTTT. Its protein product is CASSQGGLISSGNTIYF.